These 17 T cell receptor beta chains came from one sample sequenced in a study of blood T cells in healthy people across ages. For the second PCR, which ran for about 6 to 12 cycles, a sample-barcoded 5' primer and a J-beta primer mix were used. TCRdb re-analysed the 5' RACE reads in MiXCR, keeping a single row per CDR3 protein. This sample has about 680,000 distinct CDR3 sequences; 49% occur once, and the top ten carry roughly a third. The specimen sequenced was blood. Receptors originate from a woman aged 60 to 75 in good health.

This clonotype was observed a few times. DNA for the CDR3: TGCAGCGTTGAGCTTGGACAGGGGAGTTATGGCTACACCTTC. Translated, it gives CSVELGQGSYGYTF. This chain connects TRBV29-1 to TRBJ1-2; 9 positions agree with TRBD1. In germline, CDR1 is SQVTM, CDR2 ANQGSEA. This CDR3 has 14 amino acids. V shed 3 bases, J shed 5 bases, and the junction held 7 bases outside the gene matches.

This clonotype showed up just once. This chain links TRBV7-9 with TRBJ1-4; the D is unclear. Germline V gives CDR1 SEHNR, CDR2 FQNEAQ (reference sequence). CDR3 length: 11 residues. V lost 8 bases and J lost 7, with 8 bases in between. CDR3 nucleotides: TGTGCCAGCGGTTATGGTGAAAAACTGTTTTTT. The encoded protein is CASGYGEKLFF.

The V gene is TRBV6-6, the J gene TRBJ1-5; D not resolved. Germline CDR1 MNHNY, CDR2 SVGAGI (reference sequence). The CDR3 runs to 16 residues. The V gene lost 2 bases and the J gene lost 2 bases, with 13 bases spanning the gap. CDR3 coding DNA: TGTGCCAGCAGTTACACGACCGCGGCGGGCAATCAGCCCCAGCATTTT. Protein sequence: CASSYTTAAGNQPQHF.

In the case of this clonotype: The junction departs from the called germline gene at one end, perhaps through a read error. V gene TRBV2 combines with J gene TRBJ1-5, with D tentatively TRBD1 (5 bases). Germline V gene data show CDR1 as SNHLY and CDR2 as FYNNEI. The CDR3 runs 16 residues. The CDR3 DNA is TGTGCCAGCAGTGACACAGGAGATGATAGCAATCGGCCCCAGCATTTT. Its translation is CASSDTGDDSNRPQHF. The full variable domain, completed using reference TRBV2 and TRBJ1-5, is EPEVTQTPSHQVTQMGQEVILRCVPISNHLYFYWYRQILGQKVEFLVSFYNNEISEKSEIFDDQFSVERPDGSNFTLKIRSTKLEDSAMYFCASSDTGDDSNRPQHFGDGTRLSIL.

The CDR3: CSAGRDMNPSYEQYF. The CDR3 DNA follows: TGCAGTGCTGGGAGGGACATGAATCCTTCCTACGAGCAGTACTTC. The rearrangement joins TRBV20-1 to TRBJ2-7; D possibly corresponds to TRBD2 (7 bases). The V gene lost 5 bases and the J gene lost 1 base, with 18 bases spanning the gap. CDR1 is DFQATT and CDR2 is SNEGSKA in the germline V gene (reference sequence). CDR3 length equals 15 residues.

In nucleotides, the CDR3 is TGTGCCAGCAGTGCACAGGGGTGGGGCACTGAAGCTTTCTTT. It is translated as CASSAQGWGTEAFF. This chain connects TRBV12-3 or TRBV12-4 to TRBJ1-1; 7 bases align to TRBD1. This CDR3 has 14 amino acids. V dropped 5 bases and J dropped 4; count of bases not matched to a gene: 7.

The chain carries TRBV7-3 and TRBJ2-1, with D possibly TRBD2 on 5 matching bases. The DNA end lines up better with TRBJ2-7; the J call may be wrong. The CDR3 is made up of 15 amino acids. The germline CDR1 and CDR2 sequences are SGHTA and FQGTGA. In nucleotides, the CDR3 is TGTGCCAGCAGCGCCACCGGCGGGCGAAATGGTGAGCAGTACTTC. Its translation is CASSATGGRNGEQYF.

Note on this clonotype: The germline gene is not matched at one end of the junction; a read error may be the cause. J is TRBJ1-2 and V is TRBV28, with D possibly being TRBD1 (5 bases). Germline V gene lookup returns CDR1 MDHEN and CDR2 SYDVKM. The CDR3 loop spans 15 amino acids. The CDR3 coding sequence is TGTGCCAGCAGCACCCAGGGCAGCATTAACTCTGGCTACACCTTC. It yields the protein CASSTQGSINSGYTF.

CDR3 protein: CASSSIGPSGVYNEQFF. Written as DNA, the CDR3 is TGTGCCAGCAGCTCCATCGGCCCAAGTGGGGTATACAATGAGCAGTTCTTC. The V gene is TRBV7-9, the J gene TRBJ2-1; D not resolved. The CDR3 extends over 17 amino acids. With 4 bases removed from V and 4 bases from J, the gap between germline ends came to 20 bases. Germline CDR1 and CDR2: SEHNR and FQNEAQ (reference sequence).

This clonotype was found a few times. DNA for the CDR3: TGTGCCATCAGTGAGGAAAGGAACACTGAAGCTTTCTTT. It is translated as CAISEERNTEAFF. The V and J genes are TRBV10-3 and TRBJ1-1; D not certain. Germline lookup yields CDR1 ENHRY and CDR2 SYGVKD. CDR3 length: 13 residues. V dropped 2 bases and J dropped 1 base, with 5 bases sitting between them.

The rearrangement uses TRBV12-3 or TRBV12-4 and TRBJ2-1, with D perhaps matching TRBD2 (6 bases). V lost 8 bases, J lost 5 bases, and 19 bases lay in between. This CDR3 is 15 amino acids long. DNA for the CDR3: TGTGCCAGCGACTTAGGGGAGGTGGCGAACAATGAGCAGTTCTTC. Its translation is CASDLGEVANNEQFF.

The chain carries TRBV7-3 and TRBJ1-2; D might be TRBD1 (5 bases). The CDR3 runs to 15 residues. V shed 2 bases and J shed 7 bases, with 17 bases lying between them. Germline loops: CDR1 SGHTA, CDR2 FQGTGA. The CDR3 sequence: CASSLRRAGQSGYTF. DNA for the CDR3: TGTGCCAGCAGCTTACGGAGAGCAGGGCAAAGTGGCTACACCTTC.

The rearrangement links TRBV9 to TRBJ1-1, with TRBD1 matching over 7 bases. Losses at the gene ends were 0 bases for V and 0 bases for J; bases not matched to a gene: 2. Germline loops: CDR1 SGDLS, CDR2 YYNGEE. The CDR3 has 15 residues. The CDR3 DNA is TGTGCCAGCAGCGTAGGGGGGACAGTGAACACTGAAGCTTTCTTT. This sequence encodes CASSVGGTVNTEAFF.

The CDR3 region has the DNA TGTGCCAGCAGCGTGACGGAAGCCTACGAGCAGTACTTC. Translated: CASSVTEAYEQYF. This rearrangement joins TRBV5-5 to TRBJ2-4; D not resolved. The J call may be in error: the DNA end matches TRBJ2-7 better. Germline V gives CDR1 SGHKS, CDR2 YYEKEE (reference sequence). CDR3 size: 13 residues.

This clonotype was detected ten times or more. This CDR3 is CSVAPNLRETQYF. DNA for the CDR3: TGCAGCGTTGCCCCAAACTTGAGGGAGACCCAGTACTTC. The chain links TRBV29-1 to TRBJ2-5; D is undetermined. The CDR3 has 13 amino acids. CDR1 is SQVTM, CDR2 ANQGSEA, per germline. Trimming removed 4 bases at V and 5 bases at J, with 14 bases between.

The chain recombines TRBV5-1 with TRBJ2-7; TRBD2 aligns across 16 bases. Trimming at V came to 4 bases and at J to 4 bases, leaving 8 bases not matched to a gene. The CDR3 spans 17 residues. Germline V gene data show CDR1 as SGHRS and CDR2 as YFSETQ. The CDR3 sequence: CASSPTGTSGRAYEQYF. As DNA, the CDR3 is TGCGCCAGCAGCCCGACCGGGACTAGCGGGAGGGCTTACGAGCAGTACTTC.

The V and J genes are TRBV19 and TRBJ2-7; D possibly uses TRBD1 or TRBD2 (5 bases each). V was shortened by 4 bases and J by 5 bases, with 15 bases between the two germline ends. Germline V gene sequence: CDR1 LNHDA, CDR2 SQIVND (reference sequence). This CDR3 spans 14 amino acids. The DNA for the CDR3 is TGTGCCAGTAGTACGTCGGGACGTTGGGACGAGCAGTACTTC. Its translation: CASSTSGRWDEQYF. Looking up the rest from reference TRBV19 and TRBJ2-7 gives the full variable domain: DGGITQSPKYLFRKEGQNVTLSCEQNLNHDAMYWYRQDPGQGLRLIYYSQIVNDFQKGDIAEGYSVSREKKESFPLTVTSAQKNPTAFYLCASSTSGRWDEQYFGPGTRLTVT.